Shown below are 20 T cell receptor beta chains from a single sample sequenced in a study of T cell repertoires in aging, cancer and after chemotherapy. Rearranged V-D-J TRB sequences were amplified with a mixed TRB-A/B primer pool. TCRdb re-derived calls from the multiplex PCR reads in MiXCR, one entry per CDR3 protein. The sample shows about 18,000 distinct CDR3 sequences, around half of them seen only once. The template was genomic DNA from peripheral blood, not RNA. Sequenced sample: blood. The receptors here all came from a human donor in good health.

The chain links TRBV18 to TRBJ2-7, with D maybe TRBD1 (6 bases). The CDR3 runs 13 residues. Trimming shortened V by 4 bases and J by 3 bases, and 10 bases separated the two germline ends. Germline lookup yields CDR1 KGHSH and CDR2 LQKENI. The DNA of the CDR3 is TGTGCCAGCTCACTGGGACATAGCTACGAGCAGTACTTC. Translation gives CASSLGHSYEQYF.

The chain employs TRBV27 and TRBJ2-1, with D perhaps TRBD1 or TRBD2 (5 bases each). The CDR3 totals 16 residues. Trimming cost V 0 bases and J 2 bases, with 11 bases left between them. Looked up from germline, CDR1 is MNHEY and CDR2 is SMNVEV (reference sequence). CDR3 sequence: CASSLSGAEPYNEQFF. In DNA form, the CDR3 reads TGTGCCAGCAGTTTATCCGGGGCGGAGCCCTACAATGAGCAGTTCTTC.

CDR3 sequence (DNA): TGTGCCAGCAGCTCCTCCTCGGGAGTTAGGACAGATACGCAGTATTTT. It translates to CASSSSSGVRTDTQYF. The chain uses TRBV5-6 and TRBJ2-3, with D tentatively TRBD2 (6 bases). Germline-derived CDR1 and CDR2 are SGHDT and YYEEEE. V was pared by 3 bases and J by 3 bases, with 17 bases between. The CDR3 consists of 16 residues.

This clonotype was detected a few times. The rearrangement links TRBV19 to TRBJ1-1, with 7 bases fitting TRBD1. Germline V gives CDR1 LNHDA, CDR2 SQIVND (reference sequence). The CDR3 is 14 amino acids. The V segment lost 8 bases and the J segment 4 bases; nucleotides outside the gene matches: 10. CDR3 sequence reads: CASSLQGQPTEAFF. The CDR3 DNA reads as TGTGCCAGTTCTTTACAGGGGCAGCCCACTGAAGCTTTCTTT.

This chain joins TRBV6-1 and TRBJ2-7; weak D call: TRBD2 (6 bases). Germline V gene data show CDR1 as MNHNS and CDR2 as SASEGT. This CDR3 is built from 15 residues. V was clipped by 5 bases and J by 2 bases, with 16 bases between them. The DNA of the CDR3 is TGTGCCAGCAGTTTCCGGGACTCAGGGCCCTACGAGCAGTACTTC. Amino acids: CASSFRDSGPYEQYF.

This clonotype was observed once. V is TRBV7-9 and J is TRBJ2-6, with D tentatively TRBD2 (7 bases). The V end lost 3 bases, the J end lost 2 bases, and 14 bases lay between the germline ends. The CDR3 has 17 residues. From germline, CDR1 is SEHNR and CDR2 FQNEAQ (reference sequence). CDR3 sequence reads: CASSLAGEGPGANVLTF. The CDR3 nucleotides are TGTGCCAGCAGCTTGGCAGGGGAGGGTCCTGGGGCCAACGTCCTGACTTTC. Variable domain in full (rest from reference TRBV7-9 and TRBJ2-6): DTGVSQNPRHKITKRGQNVTFRCDPISEHNRLYWYRQTLGQGPEFLTYFQNEAQLEKSRLLSDRFSAERPKGSFSTLEIQRTEQGDSAMYLCASSLAGEGPGANVLTFGAGSRLTVL.

This clonotype came up a few times. This chain links TRBV12-3 or TRBV12-4 with TRBJ2-1; 14 nucleotides align to TRBD2. The V segment lost 5 bases and the J segment 10 bases; nucleotides outside the gene matches: 4. The CDR3 has 14 amino acids. The CDR3 sequence: CASSPRLAGGEQFF. The CDR3 bases are TGTGCCAGCAGTCCGAGACTAGCGGGAGGGGAGCAGTTCTTC.

V and J are TRBV6-1 and TRBJ2-7, with 9 bases aligning to TRBD2. This CDR3 is 15 amino acids long. The V gene's germline CDR1 is MNHNS and CDR2 SASEGT. V shed 2 bases, J shed 3 bases, and the junction held 5 bases outside the gene matches. CDR3 sequence: CASSERSSGSYEQYF. CDR3 nucleotide sequence: TGTGCCAGCAGTGAACGGAGTAGCGGGAGCTACGAGCAGTACTTC.

The chain combines TRBV11-1 with TRBJ2-6; tentative D call: TRBD1 (5 bases). Germline loops: CDR1 SGHAT, CDR2 FQDESV (reference sequence). The CDR3 length is 17 residues. V dropped 2 bases and J dropped 4 bases, with 15 bases sitting between them. CDR3 sequence: CASSLWAQGAGANVLTF. In DNA form, the CDR3 reads TGTGCCAGCAGCTTATGGGCGCAGGGCGCGGGGGCCAACGTCCTGACTTTC.

CDR3 loop: CASSPQGAAGNTIYF. CDR3 in DNA: TGTGCCAGCTCACCCCAGGGGGCTGCTGGAAACACCATATATTTT. The rearrangement joins TRBV18 to TRBJ1-3; TRBD1 aligns across 8 bases. This CDR3 has 15 amino acids. Germline loops: CDR1 KGHSH, CDR2 LQKENI. V lost 3 bases to trimming and J lost 2 bases; unmatched junction nucleotides: 3.

The chain has TRBV12-3 or TRBV12-4 and TRBJ2-5; D is ambiguous. This CDR3 spans 11 amino acids. Trimming removed 4 bases at V and 4 bases at J, with 4 bases between. The CDR3 region has the DNA TGTGCCAGCAGTTCGGGAGAGACCCAGTACTTC. It translates to CASSSGETQYF.

This clonotype was observed a handful of times. V gene TRBV6-1 combines with J gene TRBJ2-1; no clear D gene. V lost 5 bases and J 0 bases, leaving 14 bases between the germline ends. The CDR3 consists of 16 residues. Germline lookup yields CDR1 MNHNS and CDR2 SASEGT. CDR3 region: CASSTPSASSYNEQFF. The CDR3 bases are TGTGCCAGCAGTACACCGAGCGCAAGCTCCTACAATGAGCAGTTCTTC.

This chain links TRBV6-5 with TRBJ2-7; unclear D gene. V was cut by 9 bases and J by 2 bases, with 17 bases left in between. The V gene's germline CDR1 is MNHEY and CDR2 SVGAGI. The CDR3 extends over 14 amino acids. The CDR3 is CASSFGLPPYEQYF. The DNA of the CDR3 is TGTGCCAGTTCATTTGGGCTGCCCCCCTACGAGCAGTACTTC.

For the CDR3, the DNA is TGTGCCAGCAGTAGGACTAGCGGGAGGAGCTCCTACAATGAGCAGTTCTTC. This gives the protein CASSRTSGRSSYNEQFF. This chain joins TRBV6-2 or TRBV6-3 and TRBJ2-1; 14 bases fit TRBD2. Losses at the gene ends were 5 bases for V and 0 bases for J; bases not matched to a gene: 3. CDR1 MNHEY and CDR2 SVGEGT come from the germline V gene. The CDR3 is 17 amino acids.

This clonotype occurred once. Since a much larger clone is just one base distant, this may be a read error. The rearrangement uses TRBV6-5 and TRBJ2-3; D is possibly TRBD2 (7 bases). Germline-derived CDR1 and CDR2 are MNHEY and SVGAGI. Trimming pared 6 bases from V and 6 bases from J, leaving 22 bases between. The CDR3 sequence is 16 residues long. CDR3 sequence reads: CASSILTSRGVDTQYF. The DNA of the CDR3 is TGTGCCAGCAGCATCCTGACTAGCAGGGGAGTGGATACGCAGTATTTT.

This clonotype turned up a few times. The V gene is TRBV12-3 or TRBV12-4, the J gene TRBJ2-2; no firm D call. The V gene lost 2 bases and the J gene lost 4 bases, with 8 bases spanning the gap. The CDR3 extends over 14 amino acids. CDR3 protein: CASSLSSATGELFF. The DNA for the CDR3 is TGTGCCAGCAGTTTATCGAGCGCCACCGGGGAGCTGTTTTTT.

This clonotype was recorded only once. The V and J genes are TRBV6-5 and TRBJ2-7, with a tentative D call TRBD1 (6 bases). The CDR3 contains 14 residues. CDR1 is MNHEY and CDR2 is SVGAGI in the germline V gene. The ends were cut back, 2 bases at V and 3 bases at J, with 11 bases in the middle. CDR3 in amino acids: CASSYGVGGYEQYF. In DNA form, the CDR3 reads TGTGCCAGCAGTTACGGGGTAGGGGGCTACGAGCAGTACTTC.

This chain uses TRBV13 with TRBJ2-1; D is unresolved. V lost 0 bases, J lost 1 base, and 7 bases lay in between. CDR1 is PRHDT and CDR2 is FYEKMQ in the germline V gene (reference sequence). The CDR3 is 15 residues long. CDR3 DNA: TGTGCCAGCAGCTTAGGCCTCGCGTCCTACAATGAGCAGTTCTTC. This encodes CASSLGLASYNEQFF.

The V gene is TRBV5-5, the J gene TRBJ2-7, with D hard to call. Looked up from germline, CDR1 is SGHKS and CDR2 is YYEKEE (reference sequence). Trimming shortened V by 6 bases and J by 0 bases, and 16 bases separated the two germline ends. CDR3 length equals 15 residues. Here the CDR3 DNA reads TGTGCCAGCACCCACCTGGGCAGGACCTCCTACGAGCAGTACTTC. Translating it yields CASTHLGRTSYEQYF.

The chain combines TRBV27 with TRBJ2-7; the match to TRBD1 covers 7 bases. The trim removed 3 bases at V and 2 bases at J, leaving 7 bases unmatched. CDR1 MNHEY and CDR2 SMNVEV come from the germline V gene (reference sequence). There are 15 residues in the CDR3. The CDR3 bases are TGTGCCAGCAGTTTTGGACAGGAGACCCCCTACGAGCAGTACTTC. Protein sequence: CASSFGQETPYEQYF.